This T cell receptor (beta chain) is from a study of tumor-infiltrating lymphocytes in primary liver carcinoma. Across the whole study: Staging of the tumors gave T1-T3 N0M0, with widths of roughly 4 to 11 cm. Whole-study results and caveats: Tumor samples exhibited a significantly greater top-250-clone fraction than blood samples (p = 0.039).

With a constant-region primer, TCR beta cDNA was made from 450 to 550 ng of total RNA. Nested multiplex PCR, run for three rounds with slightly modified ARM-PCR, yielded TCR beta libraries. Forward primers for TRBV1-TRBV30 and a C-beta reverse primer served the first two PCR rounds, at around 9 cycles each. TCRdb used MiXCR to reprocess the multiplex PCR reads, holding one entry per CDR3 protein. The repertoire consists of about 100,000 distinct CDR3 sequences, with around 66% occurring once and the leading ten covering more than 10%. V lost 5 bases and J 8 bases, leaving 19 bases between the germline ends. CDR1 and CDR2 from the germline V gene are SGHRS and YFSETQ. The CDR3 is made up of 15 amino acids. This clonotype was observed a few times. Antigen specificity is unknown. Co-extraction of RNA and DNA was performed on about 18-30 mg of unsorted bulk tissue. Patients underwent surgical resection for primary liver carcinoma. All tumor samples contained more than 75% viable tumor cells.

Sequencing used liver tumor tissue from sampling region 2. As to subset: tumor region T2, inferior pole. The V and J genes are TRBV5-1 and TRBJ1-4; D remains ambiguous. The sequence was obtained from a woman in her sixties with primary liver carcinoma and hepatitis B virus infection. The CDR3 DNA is TGCGCCAGCAGAAAGTCTGACTACACTTACGAAAAACTGTTTTTT. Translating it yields CASRKSDYTYEKLFF.